A single sample is the source of the 14 T cell receptor beta chains below, sequenced in a study of vaccination and CD4 T cells after COVID-19. Sample treatment: approximately nine-day PBMC culture with coronavirus spike peptide pools or control peptides (ViraFEST assay). Sequenced with the Oncomine TCR Beta short-read assay was DNA taken from cultured CD4+ T cells. MiXCR was run by TCRdb on the PCR reads, yielding one entry per CDR3 protein. The repertoire includes almost 20,000 distinct CDR3 sequences, approximately 52% of them detected once, and 9.6% sits in the top ten. Which antigens these TCRs recognize remains unknown. The sample taken for sequencing was CD4+ T cells from blood, cultured in vitro. These receptors were taken from a human donor who had recovered from COVID-19.

This clonotype turned up a few times. The rearrangement joins TRBV7-3 to TRBJ2-7; 10 bases align to TRBD2. V lost 2 bases to trimming and J lost 0 bases; unmatched junction nucleotides: 7. This CDR3 has 17 amino acids. The germline V gene encodes CDR1 SGHTA and CDR2 FQGTGA. CDR3 sequence reads: CASSLVFSGGRSYEQYF. Here the CDR3 DNA reads TGTGCCAGCAGCTTAGTTTTTAGCGGGGGGCGCTCCTACGAGCAGTACTTC.

This chain links TRBV27 with TRBJ2-3; D is unclear. This CDR3 is 14 amino acids long. Germline V gene data show CDR1 as MNHEY and CDR2 as SMNVEV (reference sequence). V lost 3 bases and J lost 0, with 7 bases in between. CDR3 sequence: CASSFPGSTDTQYF. For the CDR3, the DNA is TGTGCCAGCAGTTTTCCCGGTAGCACAGATACGCAGTATTTT.

This clonotype was detected a few times. This chain links TRBV11-3 with TRBJ2-5; D is possibly TRBD1 or TRBD2 (5 bases each). The V end was cut by 1 base, the J end by 3 bases, with 9 bases between. Germline assignment: CDR1 SGHNT and CDR2 YENEEA. The CDR3 extends over 14 amino acids. CDR3: CASSLAGREETQYF. The CDR3 nucleotides read TGTGCCAGCAGCTTAGCAGGGAGAGAAGAGACCCAGTACTTC.

The chain employs TRBV3-1 and TRBJ2-3; TRBD1 agrees at 7 bases. This CDR3 region has 15 residues. CDR1 is LGHDT, CDR2 YNNKEL, per germline (reference sequence). V shed 4 bases, J shed 0 bases, and the junction held 4 bases outside the gene matches. This CDR3 reads CASSRGGQSTDTQYF. Written as DNA, the CDR3 is TGTGCCAGCAGCCGAGGGGGACAGAGCACAGATACGCAGTATTTT.

This clonotype showed up just a few times. The CDR3 sequence is CASSVGAGNEQFF. Here the CDR3 DNA reads TGTGCCAGCTCCGTGGGGGCGGGTAATGAGCAGTTCTTC. The V call is TRBV7-8, the J call TRBJ2-1, with a possible D match to TRBD1 (6 bases). Germline V gene lookup returns CDR1 SGHVS and CDR2 FQNEAQ. Trimming took off 8 bases at V and 7 bases at J, with 15 bases between the two ends. The CDR3 has 13 amino acids.

This clonotype came up a few times. The chain is built from TRBV7-2 and TRBJ2-1; D remains unclear. CDR3 length equals 17 residues. Germline lookup yields CDR1 SGHTA and CDR2 FQGNSA. The ends were cut back, 5 bases at V and 6 bases at J, with 23 bases in the middle. The CDR3: CASSRVPPSGLGNEQFF. Written as DNA, the CDR3 is TGTGCCAGCAGCCGCGTCCCCCCGTCAGGTCTGGGCAATGAGCAGTTCTTC.

There are a few counts of this clonotype. The chain combines TRBV15 with TRBJ1-1; tentative D call: TRBD1 (5 bases). This CDR3 comprises 13 residues. V lost 0 bases and J 7 bases, leaving 9 bases between the germline ends. In germline, CDR1 is LNHNV, CDR2 YYDKDF (reference sequence). Here the CDR3 DNA reads TGTGCCACCAGCAGAGAGGGACGTGATGAAGCTTTCTTT. Amino acid sequence: CATSREGRDEAFF.

J is TRBJ2-5 and V is TRBV11-1; D is perhaps TRBD1 (6 bases). CDR3 size: 14 residues. V was pared by 3 bases and J by 5 bases, with 13 bases between. CDR1 is SGHAT and CDR2 is FQDESV in the germline V gene (reference sequence). The CDR3 DNA sequence: TGTGCCAGCAGCTTGGCCGGCGACAGGGAGACCCAGTACTTC. It codes for CASSLAGDRETQYF.

This chain links TRBV7-8 with TRBJ2-3; D possibly corresponds to TRBD2 (6 bases). From germline, CDR1 is SGHVS and CDR2 FQNEAQ. The CDR3 length is 16 residues. The V end was cut by 3 bases, the J end by 1 base, with 14 bases between. The CDR3 DNA reads TGTGCCAGCAGCTTCGGTTACGGGAGCCGCACAGATACGCAGTATTTT. Its translation is CASSFGYGSRTDTQYF.

V and J are TRBV7-2 and TRBJ2-5, with D possibly TRBD2 on 6 matching bases. The CDR3 covers 14 residues. The germline gives CDR1 SGHTA, CDR2 FQGNSA. Trimming took 3 bases from V and 5 from J, leaving 13 bases between them. CDR3: CASSLRFGSETQYF. CDR3 DNA: TGTGCCAGCAGCTTGCGTTTCGGGAGTGAGACCCAGTACTTC.

The CDR3 DNA is TGTGCCAGTGCGGAGTTTCTTAATCAGCCCCAGCATTTT. Translating it yields CASAEFLNQPQHF. The chain couples TRBV28 to TRBJ1-5, with no clear D. The CDR3 loop spans 13 amino acids. V was shortened by 9 bases and J by 4 bases, with 13 bases between the two germline ends. CDR1 is MDHEN and CDR2 is SYDVKM in the germline V gene.

V and J are TRBV3-1 and TRBJ2-1; 12 bases fit TRBD2. Germline V gene lookup returns CDR1 LGHDT and CDR2 YNNKEL (reference sequence). Losses at the gene ends were 2 bases for V and 7 bases for J; bases not matched to a gene: 9. The CDR3 contains 17 residues. Here the CDR3 reads CASSQTRLAGGRNEQFF. The DNA of the CDR3 is TGTGCCAGCAGCCAAACCCGCCTAGCGGGAGGGCGGAATGAGCAGTTCTTC.

This clonotype was observed a handful of times. The CDR3 nucleotides read TGCGCCAGCAGCCAAGGACTAGCGGGATCCTACAATGAGCAGTTCTTC. This translates into CASSQGLAGSYNEQFF. This chain connects TRBV4-3 to TRBJ2-1; the match to TRBD2 covers 11 bases. The J segment lost 1 base and the V segment lost 1 base, leaving 0 bases of the junction unmatched. Germline values: CDR1 LGHNA, CDR2 YSLEER. This CDR3 has 16 amino acids.

This clonotype occurred a few times. The J gene is TRBJ2-2, the V gene TRBV7-9; D uncertain. This CDR3 comprises 16 residues. Germline CDR1 SEHNR, CDR2 FQNEAQ (reference sequence). Between the trimmed V and J ends, which lost 3 bases and 1 base, there was a span of 12 bases. In DNA form, the CDR3 reads TGTGCCAGCAGCTTCCTAATGGGCCGGAACACCGGGGAGCTGTTTTTT. Its protein is CASSFLMGRNTGELFF.